These 10 T cell receptor beta chains came from one sample sequenced in a study of HIV-infected children after antiretroviral therapy interruption. Unique molecular identifiers were included in an RNA-based 3' RACE TCR library. In TCRdb, the 3' RACE reads were re-called with MiXCR into one record per CDR3 protein. This table holds 40,000 to 50,000 distinct CDR3 sequences, approximately 4% found once. Stated treatment: PENTA 11 planned treatment interruption arm or continuous ART arm. The sample was CD45RA+ CD4+ T cells from PBMCs, pooled from several time points, taken from a donor given antiretroviral therapy, either interrupted or continuous. Subset specified: naive CD4+ CD45RA+ CD45RO- T cells. These receptors were obtained from a pool of human donors with HIV.

Only a few counts were recorded for this clonotype. V is TRBV6-1 and J is TRBJ2-7, with D unclear. The germline V gene has CDR1 MNHNS and CDR2 SASEGT. CDR3 length equals 17 residues. The V gene lost 3 bases and the J gene lost 2 bases, with 20 bases spanning the gap. CDR3 protein: CASSDFGPRTPPYEQYF. The DNA for the CDR3 is TGTGCCAGCAGTGATTTTGGTCCCCGCACCCCACCCTACGAGCAGTACTTC.

This clonotype was detected ten times or more. The chain joins TRBV19 to TRBJ1-2, with D possibly matching TRBD1 (6 bases). Germline V gene sequence: CDR1 LNHDA, CDR2 SQIVND (reference sequence). The CDR3 spans 14 residues. V shed 1 base and J shed 5 bases, with 11 bases lying between them. DNA for the CDR3: TGTGCCAGTAGTATAGGGGCAGGGGAATATGGCTACACCTTC. The encoded protein is CASSIGAGEYGYTF.

The rearrangement uses TRBV24-1 and TRBJ2-1; 7 bases map to TRBD2. V lost 3 bases, J lost 7 bases, and 8 bases stayed unmatched. The CDR3 is 15 residues long. Germline CDR1 KGHDR, CDR2 SFDVKD. For the CDR3, the DNA is TGTGCCACCAGTGATCCCCGGGGAGCGGGGAATGAGCAGTTCTTC. It is translated as CATSDPRGAGNEQFF.

This clonotype was counted a few times. The chain uses TRBV10-3 and TRBJ1-5; D is perhaps TRBD1 (6 bases). The germline V gene encodes CDR1 ENHRY and CDR2 SYGVKD. V was pared by 5 bases and J by 9 bases, with 11 bases between. The length of the CDR3 is 12 residues. CDR3: CAISSQGTPQHF. CDR3 sequence (DNA): TGTGCCATCAGTTCACAGGGTACGCCCCAGCATTTT.

This clonotype was picked up many times. J is TRBJ1-1 and V is TRBV7-2; D gene unclear. CDR1 is SGHTA, CDR2 FQGNSA, per germline. The CDR3 length is 15 residues. V was cut by 2 bases and J by 1 base, with 11 bases left in between. The CDR3 is CASSLWASQNTEAFF. In DNA form, the CDR3 reads TGTGCCAGCAGCTTATGGGCCAGCCAGAACACTGAAGCTTTCTTT.

This clonotype showed up many times. The chain recombines TRBV28 with TRBJ1-2; D is uncertain. Germline CDR1 reads MDHEN; CDR2 reads SYDVKM. The V gene lost 7 bases and the J gene lost 7 bases, with 19 bases spanning the gap. The CDR3 loop spans 14 amino acids. The CDR3 region has the DNA TGTGCCAGCAACTCGGTGGGTGAGAGGAGTGGCTACACCTTC. It is translated as CASNSVGERSGYTF.

The table lists this clonotype with many counts. This sequence joins TRBV5-1 and TRBJ1-2, with D hard to call. With 0 bases removed from V and 7 bases from J, the gap between germline ends came to 10 bases. There are 13 residues in the CDR3. Germline CDR1 reads SGHRS; CDR2 reads YFSETQ. The CDR3 DNA follows: TGCGCCAGCAGCTTGGGGCAAGTGGGTGGCTACACCTTC. This gives the protein CASSLGQVGGYTF.

The chain couples TRBV20-1 to TRBJ2-7, with TRBD2 matching 11 bases. J lost 5 bases, V lost 5 bases, and 5 bases had no gene match. The CDR3 has 13 residues. From germline, CDR1 is DFQATT and CDR2 SNEGSKA (reference sequence). The CDR3 loop reads CSADLAGGNEQYF. For the CDR3, the DNA is TGCAGTGCTGACCTAGCGGGGGGAAACGAGCAGTACTTC.

Many counts were recorded for this clonotype. The V call is TRBV6-5, the J call TRBJ1-1, with D uncertain. The germline V gene encodes CDR1 MNHEY and CDR2 SVGAGI. Trimming removed 6 bases at V and 1 base at J, with 9 bases between. There are 13 residues in the CDR3. CDR3 sequence: CASRYTQNTEAFF. CDR3 DNA sequence: TGTGCCAGCAGGTACACTCAGAACACTGAAGCTTTCTTT.

The V and J genes are TRBV2 and TRBJ2-1, with D possibly TRBD2 on 5 matching bases. With 1 base removed from V and 5 bases from J, the gap between germline ends came to 6 bases. The V gene's germline CDR1 is SNHLY and CDR2 FYNNEI. The CDR3 totals 13 residues. CDR3 coding DNA: TGTGCCAGCAGTGAAGGGGAGCACAATGAGCAGTTCTTC. Protein sequence: CASSEGEHNEQFF.